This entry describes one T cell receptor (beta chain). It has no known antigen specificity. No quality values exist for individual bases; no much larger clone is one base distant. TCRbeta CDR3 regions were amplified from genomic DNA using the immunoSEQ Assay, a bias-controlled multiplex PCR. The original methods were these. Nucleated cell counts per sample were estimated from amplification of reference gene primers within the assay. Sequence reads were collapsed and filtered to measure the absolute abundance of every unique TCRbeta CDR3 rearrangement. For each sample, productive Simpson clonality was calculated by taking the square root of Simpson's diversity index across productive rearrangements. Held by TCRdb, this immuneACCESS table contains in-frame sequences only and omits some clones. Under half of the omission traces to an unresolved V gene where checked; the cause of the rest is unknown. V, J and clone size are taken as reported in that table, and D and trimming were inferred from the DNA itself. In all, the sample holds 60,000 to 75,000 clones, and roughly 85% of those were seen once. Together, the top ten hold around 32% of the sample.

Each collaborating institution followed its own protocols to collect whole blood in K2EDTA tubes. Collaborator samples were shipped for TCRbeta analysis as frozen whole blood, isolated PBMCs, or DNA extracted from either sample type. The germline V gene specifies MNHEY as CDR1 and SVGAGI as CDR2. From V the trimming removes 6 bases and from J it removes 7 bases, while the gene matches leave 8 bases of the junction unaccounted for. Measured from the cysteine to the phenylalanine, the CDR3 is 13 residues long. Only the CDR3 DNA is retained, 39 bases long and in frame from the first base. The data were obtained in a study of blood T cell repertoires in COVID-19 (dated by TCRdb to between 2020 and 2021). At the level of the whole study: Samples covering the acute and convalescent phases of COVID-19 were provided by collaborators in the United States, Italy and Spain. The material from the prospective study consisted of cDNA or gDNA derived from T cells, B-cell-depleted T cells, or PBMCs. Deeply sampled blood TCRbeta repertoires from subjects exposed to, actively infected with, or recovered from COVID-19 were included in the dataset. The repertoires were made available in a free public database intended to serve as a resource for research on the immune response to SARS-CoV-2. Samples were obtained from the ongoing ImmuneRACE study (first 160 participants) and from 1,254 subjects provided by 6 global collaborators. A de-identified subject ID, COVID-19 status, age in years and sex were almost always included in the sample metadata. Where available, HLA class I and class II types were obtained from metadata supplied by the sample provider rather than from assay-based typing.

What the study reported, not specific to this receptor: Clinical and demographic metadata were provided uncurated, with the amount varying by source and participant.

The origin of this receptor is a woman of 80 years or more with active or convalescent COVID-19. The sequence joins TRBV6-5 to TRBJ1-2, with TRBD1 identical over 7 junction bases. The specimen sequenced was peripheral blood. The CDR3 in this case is CASRADREGGYTF. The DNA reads TGTGCCAGCAGAGCCGACAGGGAAGGTGGCTACACCTTC.